This TCR beta chain was obtained from a study of blood T cell repertoires in COVID-19. Study-level information: There were acute and convalescent COVID-19 samples, and they came from the United States, Italy and Spain. Nucleic acid was either cDNA or gDNA, and it came from T cells, B-cell-depleted T cells, or PBMCs.

Germline V CDR1 and CDR2: LGHDT, YNNKEL (reference sequence). The CDR3 sequence is 13 residues long. Between the trimmed V and J ends, which lost 4 bases and 6 bases, there was a span of 10 bases. Patients from Seattle were sampled longitudinally, starting during active infection. Repertoires were generated with immunoSEQ multiplex PCR, while TCRdb's copy carries only in-frame clones and drops some. This sample has around 68,000 clones, with approximately 83% found just once. The rearrangement joins TRBV3-1 (or the pseudogene TRBV3-2) to TRBJ1-5; tentatively, D is TRBD1 (5 bases). The sequence was collected from a middle-aged man with COVID-19, enrolled during active disease. Sequenced input: peripheral blood. The CDR3 nucleotides read TGTGCCAGCAGCCCGGGGGGAGGTCAGCCCCAGCATTTT. Translating gives CASSPGGGQPQHF.